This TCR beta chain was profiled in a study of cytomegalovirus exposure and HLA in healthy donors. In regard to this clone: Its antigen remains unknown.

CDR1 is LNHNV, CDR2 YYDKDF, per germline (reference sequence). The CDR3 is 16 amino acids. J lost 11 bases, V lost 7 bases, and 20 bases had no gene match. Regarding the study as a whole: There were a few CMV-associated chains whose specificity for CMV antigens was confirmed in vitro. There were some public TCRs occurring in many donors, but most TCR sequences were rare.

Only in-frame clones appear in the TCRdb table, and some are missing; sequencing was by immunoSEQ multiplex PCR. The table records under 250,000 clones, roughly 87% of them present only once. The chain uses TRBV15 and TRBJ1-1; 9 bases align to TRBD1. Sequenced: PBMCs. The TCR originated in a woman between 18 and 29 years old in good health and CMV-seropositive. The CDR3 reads CATKAQGALNLRAAFF. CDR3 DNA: TGTGCCACCAAGGCACAGGGGGCGTTGAACCTGAGAGCGGCTTTCTTT.